A selection of T cell receptor beta chains follows, all from one sample in a study of response to subunit inactivated influenza vaccine. TCRdb re-called the RT-PCR reads with MiXCR, one entry per CDR3 protein. This table holds hundreds of thousands of distinct CDR3 sequences, less than 10% found once. The sequencing here drew on PBMCs from blood, taken less than 30 months after vaccination. The receptors come from a man between 50 and 75 years old who received an inactivated influenza vaccine. CDR3s include the opening cysteine and the closing phenylalanine or tryptophan.

>TRBV10-1|TRBJ2-5
CASSDVGGLETQYF
>TRBV15|TRBJ2-5
CATSRAGTGGRETQYF
>TRBV20-1|TRBJ2-5
CSASKDQTQYF
>TRBV4-1|TRBJ1-4
CASSPVGRGEEKLFF
>TRBV20-1|TRBJ1-5
CSAILSGQGRNQPQHF
>TRBV5-1|TRBJ1-1
CASSSQGRGTEAFF
>TRBV20-1|TRBJ2-5
CSARKSGEETQYF
>TRBV7-9|TRBJ1-6
CASSRTGTGGTPLHF
>TRBV7-8|TRBJ1-2
CASTEQGDNYGYTF
>TRBV5-1|TRBJ2-5
CASSLETSGTIKRTQYF
>TRBV6-1|TRBJ2-5
CASSVPGQNEETQYF
>TRBV6-2/TRBV6-3|TRBJ2-7
CASSYSTYCDRVNSCYEQYF
>TRBV7-9|TRBJ1-3
CASSLGESSGNTIYF
>TRBV6-1|TRBJ1-5
CASSPTGRSNQPQHF
>TRBV6-1|TRBJ1-1
CASSGGGGRTEAFF
>TRBV5-1|TRBJ2-1
CASSTSGGSYNEQFF
>TRBV6-5|TRBJ1-4
CASSSGGGGVEKLFF
>TRBV12-3/TRBV12-4|TRBJ2-7
CASSLSVKSYEQYF
>TRBV12-3/TRBV12-4|TRBJ2-2
CASSPHGRAGELFF
>TRBV9|TRBJ2-5
CASSVDQETQYF
>TRBV29-1|TRBJ2-1
CSAGDRAYNEQFF
>TRBV3-1|TRBJ2-2
CASSHPTGELFF
>TRBV10-3|TRBJ2-7
CAISDSQAQYEQYF
>TRBV4-2|TRBJ2-3
CASSPGWSTDTQYF
>TRBV10-3|TRBJ2-3
CAISEGASWTQYF
>TRBV4-2|TRBJ2-2
CASSQDRPGQSGELFF
>TRBV15|TRBJ2-5
CATSRGGNQETQYF
>TRBV27|TRBJ1-2
CASRITGVNYGYTF
>TRBV20-1|TRBJ2-7
CSAERLAGSYEQYF
>TRBV20-1|TRBJ2-7
CSARALDRYEQYF
>TRBV29-1|TRBJ2-5
CSVGRGAGETQYF
>TRBV6-5|TRBJ1-1
CASSYGGRNTEAFF
>TRBV20-1|TRBJ1-1
CSARGGFGTEAFF
>TRBV5-1|TRBJ2-3
CASSLYQSTDTQYF
>TRBV7-9|TRBJ2-3
CASSRRQAEDTQYF
>TRBV20-1|TRBJ2-5
CSAREGAGSVETQYF
>TRBV29-1|TRBJ2-5
CSAKGGGQETQYF
>TRBV29-1|TRBJ2-1
CSVEQAGVGTYNEQFF
>TRBV5-1|TRBJ2-1
CASTGAPAHEQFF
>TRBV4-3|TRBJ1-5
CASSQYFGNQPQHF
>TRBV4-3|TRBJ1-1
CASSQSPPGASAAEAFF
>TRBV28|TRBJ2-4
CASSFGRGSAKNIQYF
>TRBV12-3/TRBV12-4|TRBJ1-4
CASSGTGGREKLFF
>TRBV12-5|TRBJ2-5
CASGLSAVRETQYF
>TRBV25-1|TRBJ2-3
CASSGRFSTDTRYF
>TRBV20-1|TRBJ1-5
CSATVVQGNQPQHF
>TRBV9|TRBJ1-1
CASTPGGEINTEAFF
>TRBV7-2|TRBJ1-6
CASSPRRGGSPLHF
>TRBV24-1|TRBJ1-4
CATSGDEGKLFF
>TRBV20-1|TRBJ2-1
CSARGVGGTYNEQFF
>TRBV7-2|TRBJ2-3
CASSISGSSTDTQYF
>TRBV28|TRBJ2-7
CASRSHRDSYEQYF
>TRBV20-1|TRBJ2-1
CSARDRRGSSYNEQFF
>TRBV10-3|TRBJ1-5
CAIAGTGNQPQHF
>TRBV14|TRBJ2-6
CASSQDTVASGANVLTF
>TRBV5-1|TRBJ2-7
CASSMNAGTSGSLYEQYF
>TRBV19|TRBJ1-1
CASTFGGGNTEAFF
>TRBV5-4|TRBJ1-6
CASSRSGQRLNSPLHF